This record concerns one T cell receptor beta chain sequence. These data come from a study of T-cell reconstitution after alpha-beta-depleted transplantation in children. Germline V lookup: CDR1 LGHDT, CDR2 YNNKEL (reference sequence). CDR3 length: 15 residues. J gave up 9 bases and V 4 bases, and 8 bases lay outside the gene matches. The TCRbeta library was prepared with unique molecular identifiers. TCRdb reprocessed the PCR reads via MiXCR and lists one record per CDR3 protein. Counted here are hundreds of thousands of distinct CDR3 sequences, 13% occurring once; the ten biggest clones make up 3.5% to 4.5%.

Sample: PBMCs, taken from the stem cell graft. The TCR was taken from a human donor who donated a stem cell graft to a child with Fanconi anemia. The chain has TRBV3-1 and TRBJ1-6; 8 bases map to TRBD1. Written as DNA, the CDR3 is TGTGCCAGCAGCCTCCAGGGGGCGAGTAGTTCACCCCTCCACTTT. It encodes CASSLQGASSSPLHF.